The entry below gives a single T cell receptor beta chain sequence along with its context. Its antigen is still unknown. This sample was taken from a study of cytomegalovirus exposure and HLA in healthy donors. Whole-study findings and limits: TCR beta V- and J-gene trimming, according to a later analysis, was linked to a missense DCLRE1C variant.

The germline V gene encodes CDR1 KGHSH and CDR2 LQKENI. Trimming pared 5 bases from V and 2 bases from J, leaving 12 bases between. The CDR3 consists of 14 residues. With 60 Vbeta and 13 Jbeta primers, the PCR was carried out. Data came from immunoSEQ multiplex PCR; TCRdb stores just in-frame clones and leaves some out. The sample has 75,000 to 95,000 clones; just under 70% are singletons. This clonotype was sampled from a man aged 50 to 60 in good health and CMV-seronegative. The V gene is TRBV18, the J gene TRBJ1-2; TRBD1 is a possible D gene (5 bases). What was sequenced was PBMCs. CDR3 sequence: CASSSNPGNYGYTF. In nucleotides, the CDR3 is TGTGCCAGCTCATCAAACCCAGGGAACTATGGCTACACCTTC.